This record concerns one T cell receptor (beta chain) sequence. Its antigen remains unidentified. Assay used: immunoSEQ multiplex PCR; TCRdb lists only in-frame clones, some missing. The table has fewer than 55,000 clones, approximately 70% seen once. This entry is derived from a study of vaccination effects on CD4 cells after COVID-19. Looking at the study overall: Antigen-specific CD4+ T cells were expanded with viral peptide pools in the ViraFEST assay before sequencing.

Having been cultured for roughly 9 days, the cells underwent CD4+ T cell isolation. All participants had two doses of either the BNT162b2 or mRNA-1273 vaccine. Vaccine recipients lacked prior SARS-CoV-2 infection and had negative nucleocapsid antibodies. Half the medium was replaced with IL-2 medium on days 3 and 7. CDR1 and CDR2 from the germline V gene are SGHNT and YYREEE (reference sequence). The V and J ends lost 3 bases and 0 bases, in that order; junction bases with no gene match: 12. CDR3 length: 18 amino acids. The source material was CD4+ T cells from PBMCs cultured without peptide, sampled after COVID-19 vaccination. The clonotype originates from a human donor who received a COVID-19 vaccine. The chain employs TRBV5-4 and TRBJ2-3, with 8 bases aligning to TRBD2. The CDR3 is CASSSVWTSLSSTDTQYF. As DNA, the CDR3 is TGTGCCAGCAGCTCGGTTTGGACTAGCTTGTCTAGCACAGATACGCAGTATTTT.